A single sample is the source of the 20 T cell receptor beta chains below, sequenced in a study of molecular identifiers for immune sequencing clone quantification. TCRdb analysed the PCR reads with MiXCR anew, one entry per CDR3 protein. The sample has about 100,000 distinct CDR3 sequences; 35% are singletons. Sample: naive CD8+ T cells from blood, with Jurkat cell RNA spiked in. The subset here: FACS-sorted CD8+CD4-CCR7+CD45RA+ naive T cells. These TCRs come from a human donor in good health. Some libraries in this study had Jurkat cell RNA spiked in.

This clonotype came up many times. CDR3 residues: CASSWSRGYEQYF. CDR3 coding DNA: TGCGCCAGCAGCTGGTCCCGAGGGTACGAGCAGTACTTC. This chain links TRBV5-1 with TRBJ2-7; TRBD2 might be the D (5 bases). Germline assignment: CDR1 SGHRS and CDR2 YFSETQ. The CDR3 sequence is 13 residues long. The V end lost 3 bases, the J end lost 4 bases, and 11 bases lay between the germline ends. The full variable domain, its missing parts supplied by reference TRBV5-1 and TRBJ2-7, is KAGVTQTPRYLIKTRGQQVTLSCSPISGHRSVSWYQQTPGQGLQFLFEYFSETQRNKGNFPGRFSGRQFSNSRSEMNVSTLELGDSALYLCASSWSRGYEQYFGPGTRLTVT.

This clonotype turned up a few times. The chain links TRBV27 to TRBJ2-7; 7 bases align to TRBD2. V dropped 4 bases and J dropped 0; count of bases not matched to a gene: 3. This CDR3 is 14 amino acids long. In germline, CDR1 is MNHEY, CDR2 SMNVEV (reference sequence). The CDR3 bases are TGTGCCAGCAGTTATGGCGGGAGCTCCTACGAGCAGTACTTC. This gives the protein CASSYGGSSYEQYF.

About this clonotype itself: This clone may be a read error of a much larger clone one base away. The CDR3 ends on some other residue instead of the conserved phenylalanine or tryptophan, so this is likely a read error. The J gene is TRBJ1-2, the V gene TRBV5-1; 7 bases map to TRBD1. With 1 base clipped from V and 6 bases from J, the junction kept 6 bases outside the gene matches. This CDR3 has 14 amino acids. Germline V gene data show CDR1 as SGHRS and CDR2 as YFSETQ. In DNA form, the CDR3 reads TGCGCCAGCAGCTTGCAAGACAGGGCCGATGGCTACACCTAC. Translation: CASSLQDRADGYTY.

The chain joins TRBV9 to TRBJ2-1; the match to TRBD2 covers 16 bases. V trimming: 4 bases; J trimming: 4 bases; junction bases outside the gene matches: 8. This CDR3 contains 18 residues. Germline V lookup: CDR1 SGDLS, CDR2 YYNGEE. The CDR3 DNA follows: TGTGCCAGCAGCCCGGGAGGGACTAGCGGGAGGGTTTACAATGAGCAGTTCTTC. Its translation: CASSPGGTSGRVYNEQFF. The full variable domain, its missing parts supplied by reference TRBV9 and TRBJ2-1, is DSGVTQTPKHLITATGQRVTLRCSPRSGDLSVYWYQQSLDQGLQFLIQYYNGEERAKGNILERFSAQQFPDLHSELNLSSLELGDSALYFCASSPGGTSGRVYNEQFFGPGTRLTVL.

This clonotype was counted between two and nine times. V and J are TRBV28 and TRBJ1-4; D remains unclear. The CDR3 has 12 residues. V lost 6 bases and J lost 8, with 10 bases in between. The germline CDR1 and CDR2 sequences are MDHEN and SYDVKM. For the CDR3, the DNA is TGTGCCAGCAGACTTTGGGAGGAAAAACTGTTTTTT. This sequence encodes CASRLWEEKLFF.

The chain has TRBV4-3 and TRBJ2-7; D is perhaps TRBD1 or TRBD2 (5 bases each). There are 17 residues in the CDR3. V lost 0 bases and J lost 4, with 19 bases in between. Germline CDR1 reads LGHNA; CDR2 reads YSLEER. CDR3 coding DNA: TGCGCCAGCAGCCAAGATCATCATGGGACCGGAGAGTACGAGCAGTACTTC. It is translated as CASSQDHHGTGEYEQYF.

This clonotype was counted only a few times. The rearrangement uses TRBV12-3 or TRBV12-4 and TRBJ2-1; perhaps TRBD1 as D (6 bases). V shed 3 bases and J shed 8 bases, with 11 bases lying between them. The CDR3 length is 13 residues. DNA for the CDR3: TGTGCCAGCAGTTTGGTCAGGGGTCATGAGCAGTTCTTC. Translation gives CASSLVRGHEQFF.

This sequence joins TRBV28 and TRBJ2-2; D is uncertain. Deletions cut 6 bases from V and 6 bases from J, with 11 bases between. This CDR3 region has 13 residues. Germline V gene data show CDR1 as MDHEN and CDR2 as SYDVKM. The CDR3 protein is CASRTINAGELFF. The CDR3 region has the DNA TGTGCCAGCAGGACCATAAACGCCGGGGAGCTGTTTTTT.

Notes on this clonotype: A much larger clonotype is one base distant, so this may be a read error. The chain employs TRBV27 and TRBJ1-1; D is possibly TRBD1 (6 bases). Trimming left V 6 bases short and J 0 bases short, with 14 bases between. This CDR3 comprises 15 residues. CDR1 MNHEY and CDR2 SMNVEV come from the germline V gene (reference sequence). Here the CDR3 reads CASRSRGQMNTEAFF. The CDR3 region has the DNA TGTGCCAGCAGATCCAGAGGACAGATGAACACTGAAGCTTTCTTT.

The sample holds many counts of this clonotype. CDR3 DNA: TGTGCCAGCCGTAGGGGGAAGTACTTC. This gives the protein CASRRGKYF. V usage is TRBV28 and J usage is TRBJ2-7; perhaps TRBD1 as D (6 bases). This CDR3 comprises 9 residues. The V and J ends lost 8 bases and 11 bases respectively, with 10 bases between them. Germline CDR1 is MDHEN and CDR2 is SYDVKM.

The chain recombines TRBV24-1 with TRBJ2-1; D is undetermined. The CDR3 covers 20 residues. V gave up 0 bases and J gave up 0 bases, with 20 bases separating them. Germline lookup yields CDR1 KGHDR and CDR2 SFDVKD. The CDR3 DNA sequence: TGTGCCACCAGTGATTTGTCTTTCTCTGAAGGACGGAGCTCCTACAATGAGCAGTTCTTC. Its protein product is CATSDLSFSEGRSSYNEQFF.

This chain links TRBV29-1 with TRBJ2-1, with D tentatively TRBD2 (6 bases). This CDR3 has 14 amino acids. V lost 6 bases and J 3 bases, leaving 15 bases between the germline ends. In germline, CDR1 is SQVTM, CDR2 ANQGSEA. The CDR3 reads CSVQPQAGYNEQFF. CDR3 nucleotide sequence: TGCAGCGTCCAGCCACAAGCGGGCTACAATGAGCAGTTCTTC.

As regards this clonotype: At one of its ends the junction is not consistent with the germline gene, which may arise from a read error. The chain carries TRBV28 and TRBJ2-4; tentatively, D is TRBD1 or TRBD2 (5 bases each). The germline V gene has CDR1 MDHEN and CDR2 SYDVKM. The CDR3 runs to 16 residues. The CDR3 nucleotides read TGTGCCAGCAGTACCCCCCGGGGCGAGTCCAAAAACATTCGGTACTTC. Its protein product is CASSTPRGESKNIRYF. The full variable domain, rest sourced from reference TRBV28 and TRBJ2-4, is DVKVTQSSRYLVKRTGEKVFLECVQDMDHENMFWYRQDPGLGLRLIYFSYDVKMKEKGDIPEGYSVSREKKERFSLILESASTNQTSMYLCASSTPRGESKNIRYFGAGTRLSVL.

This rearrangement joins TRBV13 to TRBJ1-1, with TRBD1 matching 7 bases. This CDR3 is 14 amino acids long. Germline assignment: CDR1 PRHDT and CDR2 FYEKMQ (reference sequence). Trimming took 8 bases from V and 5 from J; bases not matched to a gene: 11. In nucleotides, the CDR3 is TGTGCCAGCTTGGCAGGGGGAAGGAAAACTGAAGCTTTCTTT. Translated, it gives CASLAGGRKTEAFF. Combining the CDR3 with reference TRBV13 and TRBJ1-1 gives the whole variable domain AAGVIQSPRHLIKEKRETATLKCYPIPRHDTVYWYQQGPGQDPQFLISFYEKMQSDKGSIPDRFSAQQFSDYHSELNMSSLELGDSALYFCASLAGGRKTEAFFGQGTRLTVV.

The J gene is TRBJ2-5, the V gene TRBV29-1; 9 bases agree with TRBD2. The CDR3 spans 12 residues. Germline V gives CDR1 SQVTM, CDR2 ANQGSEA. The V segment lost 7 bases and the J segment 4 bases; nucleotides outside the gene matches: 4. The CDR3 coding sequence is TGCAGCGGACTTAGCGGGAGAGAGACCCAGTACTTC. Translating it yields CSGLSGRETQYF. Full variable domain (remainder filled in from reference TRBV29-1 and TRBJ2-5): SAVISQKPSRDICQRGTSLTIQCQVDSQVTMMFWYRQQPGQSLTLIATANQGSEATYESGFVIDKFPISRPNLTFSTLTVSNMSPEDSSIYLCSGLSGRETQYFGPGTRLLVL.

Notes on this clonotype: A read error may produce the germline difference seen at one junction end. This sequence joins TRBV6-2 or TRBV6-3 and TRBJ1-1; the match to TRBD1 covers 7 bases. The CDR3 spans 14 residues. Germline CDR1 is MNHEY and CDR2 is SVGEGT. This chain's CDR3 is CASSYVGTDTEALF. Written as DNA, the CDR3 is TGTGCCAGCAGTTACGTGGGGACAGACACTGAAGCTCTCTTT.

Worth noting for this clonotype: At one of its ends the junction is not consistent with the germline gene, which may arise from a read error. This CDR3 is CDSRQTGGYNEQFF. CDR3 sequence (DNA): TGTGACAGCAGGCAGACAGGGGGGTACAATGAGCAGTTCTTC. The chain links TRBV28 to TRBJ2-1; 9 bases match TRBD1. Per germline, CDR1 MDHEN and CDR2 SYDVKM. The CDR3 spans 14 residues.

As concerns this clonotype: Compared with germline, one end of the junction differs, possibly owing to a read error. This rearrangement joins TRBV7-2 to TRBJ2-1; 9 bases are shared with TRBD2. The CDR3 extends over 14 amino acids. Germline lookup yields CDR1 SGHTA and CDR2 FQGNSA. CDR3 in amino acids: CASSTLAGYNEQIF. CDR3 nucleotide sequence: TGTGCCAGCAGCACCCTAGCGGGGTACAATGAGCAGATCTTC. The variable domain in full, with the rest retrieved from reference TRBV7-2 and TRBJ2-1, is GAGVSQSPSNKVTEKGKDVELRCDPISGHTALYWYRQSLGQGLEFLIYFQGNSAPDKSGLPSDRFSAERTGGSVSTLTIQRTQQEDSAVYLCASSTLAGYNEQIFGPGTRLTVL.

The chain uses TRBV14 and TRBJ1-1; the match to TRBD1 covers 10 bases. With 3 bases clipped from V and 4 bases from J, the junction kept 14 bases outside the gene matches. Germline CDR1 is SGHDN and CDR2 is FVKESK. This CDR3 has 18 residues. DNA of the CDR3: TGTGCCAGCAGCCATACGACAGGGGGCAGGGGTCTGAGCACTGAAGCTTTCTTT. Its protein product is CASSHTTGGRGLSTEAFF.

The DNA of the CDR3 is TGTGCCAGCAGTTATGGGCAGGGGGCGCGGGAGCAGTACTTC. As protein: CASSYGQGAREQYF. The chain recombines TRBV6-2 or TRBV6-3 with TRBJ2-7; 8 bases agree with TRBD1. After removal of 3 bases from V and 7 bases from J, the junction contained 8 bases not matched to a gene. The CDR3 extends over 14 amino acids. Germline V lookup: CDR1 MNHEY, CDR2 SVGEGT.